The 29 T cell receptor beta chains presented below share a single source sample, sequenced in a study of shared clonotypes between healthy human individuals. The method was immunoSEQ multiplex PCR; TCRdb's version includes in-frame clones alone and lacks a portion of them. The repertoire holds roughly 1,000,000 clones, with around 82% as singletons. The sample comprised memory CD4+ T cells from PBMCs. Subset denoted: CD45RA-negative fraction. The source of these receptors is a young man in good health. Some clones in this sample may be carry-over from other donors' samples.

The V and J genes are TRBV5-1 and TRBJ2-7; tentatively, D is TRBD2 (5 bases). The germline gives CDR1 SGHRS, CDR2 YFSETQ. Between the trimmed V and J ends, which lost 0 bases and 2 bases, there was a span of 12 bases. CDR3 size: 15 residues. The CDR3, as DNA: TGCGCCAGCAGCTTGGAGGTGCGGGCCGCCTACGAGCAGTACTTC. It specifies CASSLEVRAAYEQYF.

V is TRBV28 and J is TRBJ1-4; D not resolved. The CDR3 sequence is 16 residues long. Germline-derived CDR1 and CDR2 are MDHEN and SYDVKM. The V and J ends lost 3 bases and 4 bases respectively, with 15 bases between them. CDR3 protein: CASSLARSFGNEKLFF. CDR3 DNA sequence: TGTGCCAGCAGTTTGGCTAGAAGTTTCGGTAATGAAAAACTGTTTTTT.

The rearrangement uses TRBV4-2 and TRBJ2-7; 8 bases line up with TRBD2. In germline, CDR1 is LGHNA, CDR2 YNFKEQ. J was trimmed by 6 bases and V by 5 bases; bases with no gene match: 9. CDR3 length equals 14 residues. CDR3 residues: CASSATAGVVEQYF. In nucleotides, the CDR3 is TGTGCCAGCAGCGCGACAGCGGGAGTGGTCGAGCAGTACTTC.

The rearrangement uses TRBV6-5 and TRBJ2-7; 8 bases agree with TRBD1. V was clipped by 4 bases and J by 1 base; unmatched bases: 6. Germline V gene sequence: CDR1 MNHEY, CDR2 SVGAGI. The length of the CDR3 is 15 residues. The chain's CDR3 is CASSSRTGRSYEQYF. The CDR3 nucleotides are TGTGCCAGCAGTTCTCGGACAGGGAGGTCCTACGAGCAGTACTTC.

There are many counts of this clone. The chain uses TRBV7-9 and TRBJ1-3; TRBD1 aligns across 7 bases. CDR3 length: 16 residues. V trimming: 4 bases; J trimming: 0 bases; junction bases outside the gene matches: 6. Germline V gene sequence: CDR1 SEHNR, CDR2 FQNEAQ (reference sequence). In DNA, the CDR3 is TGTGCCAGCAGCTCCTCGGACAGGCACTCTGGAAACACCATATATTTT. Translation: CASSSSDRHSGNTIYF. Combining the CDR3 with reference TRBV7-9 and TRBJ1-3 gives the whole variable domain DTGVSQNPRHKITKRGQNVTFRCDPISEHNRLYWYRQTLGQGPEFLTYFQNEAQLEKSRLLSDRFSAERPKGSFSTLEIQRTEQGDSAMYLCASSSSDRHSGNTIYFGEGSWLTVV.

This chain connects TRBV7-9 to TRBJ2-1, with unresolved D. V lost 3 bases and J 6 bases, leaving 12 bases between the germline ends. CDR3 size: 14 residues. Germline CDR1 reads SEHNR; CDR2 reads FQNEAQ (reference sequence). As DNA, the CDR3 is TGTGCCAGCAGCTTCGCCGAAGGGATCAATGAGCAGTTCTTC. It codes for CASSFAEGINEQFF.

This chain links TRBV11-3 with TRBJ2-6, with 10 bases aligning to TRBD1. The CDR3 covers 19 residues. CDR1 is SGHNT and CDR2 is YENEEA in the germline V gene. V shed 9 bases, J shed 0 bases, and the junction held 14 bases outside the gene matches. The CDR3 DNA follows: TGTGCCAGAGAACCCGGGACAGGGGCTCATTACTCTGGGGCCAACGTCCTGACTTTC. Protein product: CAREPGTGAHYSGANVLTF.

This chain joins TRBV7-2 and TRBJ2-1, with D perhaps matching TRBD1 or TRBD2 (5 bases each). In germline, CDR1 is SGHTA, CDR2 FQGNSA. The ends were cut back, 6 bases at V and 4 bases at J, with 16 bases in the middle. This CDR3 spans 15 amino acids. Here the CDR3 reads CASSPNRGEYNEQFF. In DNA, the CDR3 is TGTGCCAGCAGTCCAAACCGAGGGGAATACAATGAGCAGTTCTTC.

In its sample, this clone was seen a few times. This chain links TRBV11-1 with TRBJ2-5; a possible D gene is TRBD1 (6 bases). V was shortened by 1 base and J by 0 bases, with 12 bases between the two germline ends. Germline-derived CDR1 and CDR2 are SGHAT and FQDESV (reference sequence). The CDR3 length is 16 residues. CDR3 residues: CASSLGLRGYQETQYF. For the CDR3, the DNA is TGTGCCAGCAGCTTAGGCCTAAGGGGGTACCAAGAGACCCAGTACTTC.

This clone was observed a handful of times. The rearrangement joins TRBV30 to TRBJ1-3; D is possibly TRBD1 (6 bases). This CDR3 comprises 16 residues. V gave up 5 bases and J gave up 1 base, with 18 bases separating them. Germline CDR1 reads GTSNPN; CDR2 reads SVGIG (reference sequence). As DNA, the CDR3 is TGTGCCTGGGGCCGCCCGTATCAGGGGTCTGGAAACACCATATATTTT. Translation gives CAWGRPYQGSGNTIYF.

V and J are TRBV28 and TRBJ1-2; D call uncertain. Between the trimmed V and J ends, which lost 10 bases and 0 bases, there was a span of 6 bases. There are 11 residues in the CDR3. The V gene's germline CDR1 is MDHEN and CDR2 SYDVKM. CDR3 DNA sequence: TGTGCCACTTACTCTAACTATGGCTACACCTTC. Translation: CATYSNYGYTF.

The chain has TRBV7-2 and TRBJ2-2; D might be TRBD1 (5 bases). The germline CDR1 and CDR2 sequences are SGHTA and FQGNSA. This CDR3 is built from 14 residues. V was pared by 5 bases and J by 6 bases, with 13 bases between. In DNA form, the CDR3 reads TGTGCCAGCAGCGGACGCAGGGCTCCCGGGGAGCTGTTTTTT. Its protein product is CASSGRRAPGELFF. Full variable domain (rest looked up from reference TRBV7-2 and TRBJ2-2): GAGVSQSPSNKVTEKGKDVELRCDPISGHTALYWYRQSLGQGLEFLIYFQGNSAPDKSGLPSDRFSAERTGGSVSTLTIQRTQQEDSAVYLCASSGRRAPGELFFGEGSRLTVL.

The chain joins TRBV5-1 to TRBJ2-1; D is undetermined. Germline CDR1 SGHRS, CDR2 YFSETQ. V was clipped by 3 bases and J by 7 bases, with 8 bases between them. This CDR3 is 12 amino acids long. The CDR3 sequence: CASSSRINEQFF. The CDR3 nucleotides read TGCGCCAGCAGCTCGAGAATAAATGAGCAGTTCTTC. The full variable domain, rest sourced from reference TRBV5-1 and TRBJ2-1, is KAGVTQTPRYLIKTRGQQVTLSCSPISGHRSVSWYQQTPGQGLQFLFEYFSETQRNKGNFPGRFSGRQFSNSRSEMNVSTLELGDSALYLCASSSRINEQFFGPGTRLTVL.

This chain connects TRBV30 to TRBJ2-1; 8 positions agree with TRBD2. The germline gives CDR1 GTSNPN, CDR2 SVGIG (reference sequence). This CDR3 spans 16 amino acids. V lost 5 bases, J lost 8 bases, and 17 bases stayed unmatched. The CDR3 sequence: CAWARGAAGEVYEQFF. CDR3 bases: TGTGCCTGGGCGCGGGGAGCAGCGGGAGAAGTGTATGAGCAGTTCTTC.

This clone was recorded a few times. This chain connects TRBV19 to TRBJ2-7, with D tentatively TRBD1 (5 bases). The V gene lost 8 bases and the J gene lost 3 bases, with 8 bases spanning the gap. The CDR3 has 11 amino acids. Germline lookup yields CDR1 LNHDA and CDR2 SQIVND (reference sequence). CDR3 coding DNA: TGTGCCAGTGGACACGGCTACGAGCAGTACTTC. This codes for CASGHGYEQYF.

This CDR3 reads CASSVGGRTGELFF. The CDR3 DNA reads TGTGCCAGCAGCGTAGGCGGGAGAACCGGGGAGCTGTTTTTT. V usage is TRBV9 and J usage is TRBJ2-2; TRBD2 aligns across 7 bases. The CDR3 consists of 14 residues. CDR1 is SGDLS and CDR2 is YYNGEE in the germline V gene. With 0 bases clipped from V and 5 bases from J, the junction kept 1 base outside the gene matches.

The chain's CDR3 is CASSQAGQTLNQPQHF. In nucleotides, the CDR3 is TGCGCCAGCAGCCAAGCGGGACAGACCCTCAATCAGCCCCAGCATTTT. The chain has TRBV4-1 and TRBJ1-5; 7 nucleotides match TRBD1. The ends lost 1 base at V and 3 bases at J; junction bases unmatched: 6. This CDR3 contains 16 residues. CDR1 MGHRA and CDR2 YSYEKL come from the germline V gene.

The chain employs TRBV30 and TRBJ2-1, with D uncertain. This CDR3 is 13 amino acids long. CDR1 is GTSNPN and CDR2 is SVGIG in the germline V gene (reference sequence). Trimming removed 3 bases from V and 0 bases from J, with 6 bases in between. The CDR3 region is CAWSPSSYNEQFF. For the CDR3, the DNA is TGTGCCTGGAGCCCTAGCTCCTACAATGAGCAGTTCTTC.

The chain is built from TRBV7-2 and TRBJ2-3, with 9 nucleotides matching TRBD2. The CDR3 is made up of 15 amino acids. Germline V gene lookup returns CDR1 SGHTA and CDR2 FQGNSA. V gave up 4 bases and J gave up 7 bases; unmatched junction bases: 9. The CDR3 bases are TGTGCCAGCAGCTCGGGAGGACTAGCGTCAAATACGCAGTATTTT. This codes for CASSSGGLASNTQYF.

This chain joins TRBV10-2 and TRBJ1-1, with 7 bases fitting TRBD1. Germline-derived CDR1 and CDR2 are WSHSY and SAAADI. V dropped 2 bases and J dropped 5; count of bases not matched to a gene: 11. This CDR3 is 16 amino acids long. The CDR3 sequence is CASSEMEGAPLTEAFF. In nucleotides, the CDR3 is TGCGCCAGCAGTGAGATGGAGGGGGCGCCGTTAACTGAAGCTTTCTTT.

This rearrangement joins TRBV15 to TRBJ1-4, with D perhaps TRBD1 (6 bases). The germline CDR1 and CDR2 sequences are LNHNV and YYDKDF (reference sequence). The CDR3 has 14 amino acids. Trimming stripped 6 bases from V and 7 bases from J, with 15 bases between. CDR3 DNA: TGTGCCACCAGACCTCGGACAGCGCCTGAAAAACTGTTTTTT. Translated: CATRPRTAPEKLFF.

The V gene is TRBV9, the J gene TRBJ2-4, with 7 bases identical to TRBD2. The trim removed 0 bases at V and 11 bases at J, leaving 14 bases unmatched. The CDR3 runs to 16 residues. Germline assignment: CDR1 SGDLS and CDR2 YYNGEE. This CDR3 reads CASSVAHGLVNSVQYF. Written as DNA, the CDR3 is TGTGCCAGCAGCGTAGCCCACGGACTAGTGAATTCGGTTCAGTACTTC.

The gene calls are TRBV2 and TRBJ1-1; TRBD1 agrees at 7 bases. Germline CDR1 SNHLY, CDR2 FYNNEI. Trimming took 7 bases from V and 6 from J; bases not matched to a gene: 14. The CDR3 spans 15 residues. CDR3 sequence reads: CASIQEAGGSSEAFF. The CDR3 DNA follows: TGTGCCAGCATCCAGGAGGCAGGGGGATCTTCTGAAGCTTTCTTT.

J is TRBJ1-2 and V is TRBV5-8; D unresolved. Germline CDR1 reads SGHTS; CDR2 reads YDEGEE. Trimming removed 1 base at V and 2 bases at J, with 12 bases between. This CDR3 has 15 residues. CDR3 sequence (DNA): TGTGCCAGCAGCTTGTTGGGCGGGCAAAACTATGGCTACACCTTC. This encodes CASSLLGGQNYGYTF.

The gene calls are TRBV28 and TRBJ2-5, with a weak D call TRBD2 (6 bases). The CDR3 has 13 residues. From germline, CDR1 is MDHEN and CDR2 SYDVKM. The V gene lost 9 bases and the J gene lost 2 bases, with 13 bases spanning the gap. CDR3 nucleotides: TGTGCCAGTGGAGGTGCGGGGCAAGAGACCCAGTACTTC. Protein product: CASGGAGQETQYF. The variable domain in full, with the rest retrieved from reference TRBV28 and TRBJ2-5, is DVKVTQSSRYLVKRTGEKVFLECVQDMDHENMFWYRQDPGLGLRLIYFSYDVKMKEKGDIPEGYSVSREKKERFSLILESASTNQTSMYLCASGGAGQETQYFGPGTRLLVL.

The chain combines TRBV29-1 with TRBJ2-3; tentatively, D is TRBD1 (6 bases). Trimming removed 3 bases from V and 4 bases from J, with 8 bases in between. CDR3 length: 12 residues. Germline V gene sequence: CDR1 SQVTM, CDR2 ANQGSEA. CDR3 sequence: CSVDRGADTQYF. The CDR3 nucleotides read TGCAGCGTTGACAGGGGTGCAGATACGCAGTATTTT.

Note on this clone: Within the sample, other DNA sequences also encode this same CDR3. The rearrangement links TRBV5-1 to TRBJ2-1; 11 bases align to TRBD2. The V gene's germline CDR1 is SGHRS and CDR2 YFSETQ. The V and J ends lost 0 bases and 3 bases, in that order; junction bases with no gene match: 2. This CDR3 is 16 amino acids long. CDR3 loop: CASSLGGLAVYNEQFF. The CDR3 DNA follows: TGCGCCAGCAGCTTGGGGGGACTAGCGGTCTACAATGAGCAGTTCTTC. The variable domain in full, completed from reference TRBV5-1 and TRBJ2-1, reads KAGVTQTPRYLIKTRGQQVTLSCSPISGHRSVSWYQQTPGQGLQFLFEYFSETQRNKGNFPGRFSGRQFSNSRSEMNVSTLELGDSALYLCASSLGGLAVYNEQFFGPGTRLTVL.

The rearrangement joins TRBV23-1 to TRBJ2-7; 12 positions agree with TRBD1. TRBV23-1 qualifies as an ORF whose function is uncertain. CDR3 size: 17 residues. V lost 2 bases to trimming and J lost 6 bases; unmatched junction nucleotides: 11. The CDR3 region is CASSQLAPGQGASEQYF. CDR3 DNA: TGCGCCAGCAGTCAACTTGCTCCGGGACAGGGGGCCAGCGAGCAGTACTTC.

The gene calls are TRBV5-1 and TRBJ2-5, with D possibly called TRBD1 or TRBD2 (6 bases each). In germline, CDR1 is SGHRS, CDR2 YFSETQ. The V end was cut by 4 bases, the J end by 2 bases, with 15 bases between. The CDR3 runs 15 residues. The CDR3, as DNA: TGCGCCAGCAGCACCTTAGGGGGAGGACAAGAGACCCAGTACTTC. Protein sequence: CASSTLGGGQETQYF.